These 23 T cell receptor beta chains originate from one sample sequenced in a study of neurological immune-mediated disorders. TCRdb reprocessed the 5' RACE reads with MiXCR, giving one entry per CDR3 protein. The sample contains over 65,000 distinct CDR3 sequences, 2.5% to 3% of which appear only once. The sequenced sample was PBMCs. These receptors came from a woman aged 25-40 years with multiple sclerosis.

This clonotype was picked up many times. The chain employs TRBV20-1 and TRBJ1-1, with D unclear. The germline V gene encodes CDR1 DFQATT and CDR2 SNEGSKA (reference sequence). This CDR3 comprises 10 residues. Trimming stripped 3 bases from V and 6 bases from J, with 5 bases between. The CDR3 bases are TGCAGTGCTAGCCTGCCTGAAGCTTTCTTT. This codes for CSASLPEAFF.

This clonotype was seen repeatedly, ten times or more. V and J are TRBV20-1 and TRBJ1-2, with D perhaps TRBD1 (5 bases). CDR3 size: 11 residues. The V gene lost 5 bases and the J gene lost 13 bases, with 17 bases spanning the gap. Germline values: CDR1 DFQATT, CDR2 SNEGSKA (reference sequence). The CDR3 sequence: CSAFGTGGPTF. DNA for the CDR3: TGCAGTGCTTTCGGGACGGGTGGCCCCACCTTC.

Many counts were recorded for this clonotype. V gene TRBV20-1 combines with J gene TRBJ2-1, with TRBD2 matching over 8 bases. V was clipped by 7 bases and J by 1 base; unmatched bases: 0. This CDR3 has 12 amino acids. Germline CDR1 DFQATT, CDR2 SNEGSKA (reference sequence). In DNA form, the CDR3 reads TGCAGTGGACTAGCGTCCTACAATGAGCAGTTCTTC. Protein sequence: CSGLASYNEQFF.

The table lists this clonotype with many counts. The CDR3 sequence: CASSLDQKQYF. CDR3 in DNA: TGCGCCAGCAGCCTTGACCAGAAGCAGTACTTC. V is TRBV5-1 and J is TRBJ2-7, with no clear D. The V end lost 4 bases, the J end lost 8 bases, and 10 bases lay between the germline ends. Germline V gene sequence: CDR1 SGHRS, CDR2 YFSETQ. The CDR3 is 11 residues long.

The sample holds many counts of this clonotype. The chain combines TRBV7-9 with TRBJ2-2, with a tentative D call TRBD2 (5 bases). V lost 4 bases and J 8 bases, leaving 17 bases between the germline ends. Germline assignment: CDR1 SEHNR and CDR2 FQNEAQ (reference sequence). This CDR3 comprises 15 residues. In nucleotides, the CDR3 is TGTGCCAGCAGCTCCTCCGTAGCGCCGCCAGGGGAGCTGTTTTTT. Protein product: CASSSSVAPPGELFF.

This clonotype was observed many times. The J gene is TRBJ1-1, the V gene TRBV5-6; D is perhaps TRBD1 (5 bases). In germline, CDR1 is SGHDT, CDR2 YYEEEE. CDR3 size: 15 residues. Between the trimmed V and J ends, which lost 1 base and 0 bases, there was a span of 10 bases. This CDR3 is CASSLFTGMNTEAFF. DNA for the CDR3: TGTGCCAGCAGCTTGTTTACAGGTATGAACACTGAAGCTTTCTTT. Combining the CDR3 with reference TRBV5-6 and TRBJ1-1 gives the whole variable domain DAGVTQSPTHLIKTRGQQVTLRCSPKSGHDTVSWYQQALGQGPQFIFQYYEEEERQRGNFPDRFSGHQFPNYSSELNVNALLLGDSALYLCASSLFTGMNTEAFFGQGTRLTVV.

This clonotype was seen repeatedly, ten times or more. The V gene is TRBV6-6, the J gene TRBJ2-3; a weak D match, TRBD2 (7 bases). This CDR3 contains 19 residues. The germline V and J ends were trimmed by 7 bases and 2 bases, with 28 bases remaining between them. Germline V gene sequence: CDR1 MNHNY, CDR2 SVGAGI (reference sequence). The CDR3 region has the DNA TGTGCCAGCACTATACAGGGCCAAAGACGGGGAGGGGTCACAGATACGCAGTATTTT. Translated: CASTIQGQRRGGVTDTQYF.

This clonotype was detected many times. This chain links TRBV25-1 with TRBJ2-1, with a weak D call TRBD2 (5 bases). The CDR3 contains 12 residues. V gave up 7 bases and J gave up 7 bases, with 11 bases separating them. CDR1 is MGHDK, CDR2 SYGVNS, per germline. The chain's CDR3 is CASTLGGNEQFF. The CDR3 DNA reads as TGTGCCAGCACCCTAGGCGGGAATGAGCAGTTCTTC. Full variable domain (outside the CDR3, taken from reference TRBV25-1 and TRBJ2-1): EADIYQTPRYLVIGTGKKITLECSQTMGHDKMYWYQQDPGMELHLIHYSYGVNSTEKGDLSSESTVSRIRTEHFPLTLESARPSHTSQYLCASTLGGNEQFFGPGTRLTVL.

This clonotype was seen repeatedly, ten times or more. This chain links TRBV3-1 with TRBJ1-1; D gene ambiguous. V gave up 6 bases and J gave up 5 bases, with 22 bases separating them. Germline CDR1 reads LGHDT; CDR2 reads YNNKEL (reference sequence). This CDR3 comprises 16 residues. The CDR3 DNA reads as TGTGCCAGCAGGCCTGCAGATGGTTTCAAAATGACTGAAGCTTTCTTT. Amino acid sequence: CASRPADGFKMTEAFF.

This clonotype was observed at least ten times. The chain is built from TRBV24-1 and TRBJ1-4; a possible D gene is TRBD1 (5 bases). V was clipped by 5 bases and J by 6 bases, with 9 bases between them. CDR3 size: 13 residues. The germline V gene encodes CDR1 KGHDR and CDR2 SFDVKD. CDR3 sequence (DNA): TGTGCCACCAGTGGGGGCGGAGATGAAAAACTGTTTTTT. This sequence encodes CATSGGGDEKLFF.

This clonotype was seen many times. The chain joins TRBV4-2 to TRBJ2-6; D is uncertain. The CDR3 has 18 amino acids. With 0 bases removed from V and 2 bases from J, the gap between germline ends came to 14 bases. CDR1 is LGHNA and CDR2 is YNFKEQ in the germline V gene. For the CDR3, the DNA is TGTGCCAGCAGCCAAGAGGTACAGTCCCAGGCTGGGGCCAACGTCCTGACTTTC. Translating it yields CASSQEVQSQAGANVLTF.

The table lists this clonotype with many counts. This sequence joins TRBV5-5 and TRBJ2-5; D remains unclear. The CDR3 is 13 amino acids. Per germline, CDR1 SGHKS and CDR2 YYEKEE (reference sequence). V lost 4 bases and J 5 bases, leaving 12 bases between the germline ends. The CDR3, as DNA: TGTGCCAGCAGCCCATGGACGAGTGAGACCCAGTACTTC. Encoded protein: CASSPWTSETQYF.

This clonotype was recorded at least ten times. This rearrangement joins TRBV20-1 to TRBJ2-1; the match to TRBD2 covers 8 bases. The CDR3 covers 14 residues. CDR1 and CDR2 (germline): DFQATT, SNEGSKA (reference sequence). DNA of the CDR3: TGCAGCCTCAAACCGGGACTAGGTACAATTGAGCAGTTCTTC. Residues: CSLKPGLGTIEQFF.

In nucleotides, the CDR3 is TGCAGTGCTAGAGGTGCTCAAGAACGCACAGATACGCAGTATTTT. It codes for CSARGAQERTDTQYF. The chain uses TRBV20-1 and TRBJ2-3; the D is unclear. Deletions cut 1 base from V and 1 base from J, with 12 bases between. The CDR3 loop spans 15 amino acids. Germline V CDR1 and CDR2: DFQATT, SNEGSKA (reference sequence).

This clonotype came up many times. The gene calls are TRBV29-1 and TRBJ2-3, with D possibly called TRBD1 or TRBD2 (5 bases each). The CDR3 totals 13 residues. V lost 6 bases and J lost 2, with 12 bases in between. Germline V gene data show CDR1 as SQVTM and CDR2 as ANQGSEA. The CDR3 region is CSVLVGDTDTQYF. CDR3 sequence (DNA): TGCAGCGTGCTGGTGGGGGACACAGATACGCAGTATTTT.

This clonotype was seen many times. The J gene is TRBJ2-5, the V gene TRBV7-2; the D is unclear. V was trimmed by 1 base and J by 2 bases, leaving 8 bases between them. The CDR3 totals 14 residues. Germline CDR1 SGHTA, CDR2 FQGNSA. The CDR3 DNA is TGTGCCAGCAGCTTAGAAATTGGGCAAGAGACCCAGTACTTC. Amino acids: CASSLEIGQETQYF.

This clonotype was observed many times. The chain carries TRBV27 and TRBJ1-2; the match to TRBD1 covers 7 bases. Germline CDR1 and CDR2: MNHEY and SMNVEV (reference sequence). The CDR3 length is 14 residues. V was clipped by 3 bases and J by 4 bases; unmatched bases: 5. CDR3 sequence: CASSFDRVPYGYTF. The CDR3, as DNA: TGTGCCAGCAGTTTCGACAGGGTACCCTATGGCTACACCTTC.

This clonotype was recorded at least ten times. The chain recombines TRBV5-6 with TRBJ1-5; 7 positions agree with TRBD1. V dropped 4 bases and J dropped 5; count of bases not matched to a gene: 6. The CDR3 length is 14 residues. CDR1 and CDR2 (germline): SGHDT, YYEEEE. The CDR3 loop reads CASSLGQVDQPQHF. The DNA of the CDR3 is TGTGCCAGCAGCCTCGGACAGGTTGATCAGCCCCAGCATTTT.

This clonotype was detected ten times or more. CDR3 residues: CASSLGWTGVSNTEAFF. The CDR3, as DNA: TGTGCCAGCAGCTTAGGGTGGACAGGTGTTTCGAACACTGAAGCTTTCTTT. This sequence joins TRBV13 and TRBJ1-1, with 7 bases fitting TRBD1. There are 17 residues in the CDR3. Germline V gene data show CDR1 as PRHDT and CDR2 as FYEKMQ (reference sequence). V trimming: 0 bases; J trimming: 1 base; junction bases outside the gene matches: 8. Based on the CDR3 plus reference TRBV13 and TRBJ1-1, the full variable domain is AAGVIQSPRHLIKEKRETATLKCYPIPRHDTVYWYQQGPGQDPQFLISFYEKMQSDKGSIPDRFSAQQFSDYHSELNMSSLELGDSALYFCASSLGWTGVSNTEAFFGQGTRLTVV.

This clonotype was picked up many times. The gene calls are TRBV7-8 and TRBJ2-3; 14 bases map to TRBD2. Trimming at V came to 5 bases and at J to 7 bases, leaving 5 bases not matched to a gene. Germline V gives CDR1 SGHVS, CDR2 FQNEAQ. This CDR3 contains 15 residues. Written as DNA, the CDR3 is TGTGCCAGCAGCGGGGGACTAGCGGGAGCCAATACGCAGTATTTT. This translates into CASSGGLAGANTQYF.

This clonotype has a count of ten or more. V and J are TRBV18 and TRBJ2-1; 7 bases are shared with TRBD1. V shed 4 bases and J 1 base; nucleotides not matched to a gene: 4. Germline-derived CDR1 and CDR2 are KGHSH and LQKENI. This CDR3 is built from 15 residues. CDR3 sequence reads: CASSQRQGSYNEQFF. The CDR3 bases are TGTGCCAGCTCACAAAGACAGGGATCCTACAATGAGCAGTTCTTC. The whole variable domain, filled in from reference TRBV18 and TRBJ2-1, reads NAGVMQNPRHLVRRRGQEARLRCSPMKGHSHVYWYRQLPEEGLKFMVYLQKENIIDESGMPKERFSAEFPKEGPSILRIQQVVRGDSAAYFCASSQRQGSYNEQFFGPGTRLTVL.

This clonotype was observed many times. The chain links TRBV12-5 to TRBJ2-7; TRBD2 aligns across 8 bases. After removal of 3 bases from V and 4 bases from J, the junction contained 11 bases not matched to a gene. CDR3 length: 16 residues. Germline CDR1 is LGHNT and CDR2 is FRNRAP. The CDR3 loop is CASGFFPKRGRYEQYF. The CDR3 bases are TGTGCTAGTGGTTTTTTCCCAAAGCGGGGGAGATACGAGCAGTACTTC.

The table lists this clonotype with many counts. This CDR3 reads CASSPSGRADEQFF. In DNA form, the CDR3 reads TGTGCCAGCAGTCCTAGCGGGAGGGCCGATGAGCAGTTCTTC. The V call is TRBV12-3 or TRBV12-4, the J call TRBJ2-1, with 12 bases aligning to TRBD2. CDR3 length: 14 amino acids. The junction had 4 bases not matched to a gene; V was cut back by 5 bases and J by 8 bases.